A selection of T cell receptor beta chains follows, all from one sample in a study of response to subunit inactivated influenza vaccine. TCRdb re-called the RT-PCR reads with MiXCR, one entry per CDR3 protein. The sample records about 780,000 distinct CDR3 sequences, approximately 18% being singletons. The material sequenced was PBMCs from blood, taken about 5 days after vaccination. These receptors came from a middle-aged man who received an inactivated influenza vaccine. CDR3s include the opening cysteine and the closing phenylalanine or tryptophan. A D gene is named only where the DNA matches it firmly. A row's size may be missing; if present it is once, few, many or a size class.

TRBJ2-5 TRBD1 few TRBV5-5 CASSSLGTVGETQYF TGTGCCAGCAGCTCCTTAGGGACAGTGGGTGAGACCCAGTACTTC
TRBJ2-7 TRBD1 . TRBV29-1 CGVDRDGYEQYF TGCGGCGTTGACAGGGATGGGTACGAGCAGTACTTC
TRBJ2-2 TRBD2 many TRBV20-1 CSARSRLAGGLNTGELFF TGCAGTGCTAGAAGCCGACTAGCGGGGGGGCTGAACACCGGGGAGCTGTTTTTT
TRBJ2-1 . . TRBV20-1 CSARRGIDEQFF TGCAGTGCTAGAAGGGGGATAGATGAGCAGTTCTTC
TRBJ2-7 . . TRBV3-1 CASSQERKDYEQYF TGTGCCAGCAGCCAAGAACGAAAGGACTACGAGCAGTACTTC
TRBJ1-2 TRBD1 few TRBV5-5 CASSLYQGVNGYGYTF TGTGCCAGCAGCTTGTACCAGGGGGTTAACGGCTATGGCTACACCTTC
TRBJ2-7 TRBD2 . TRBV27 CASSSRISGIKQYF TGTGCCAGCAGTTCCAGAATTAGCGGGATTAAGCAGTACTTC
TRBJ1-2 TRBD1 few TRBV7-9 CASSSRTGNGYTF TGTGCCAGCAGCTCCCGGACAGGGAATGGCTACACCTTC
TRBJ2-5 . . TRBV28 CASSSRGSQETQYF TGTGCCAGCAGTTCTCGCGGATCCCAAGAGACCCAGTACTTC
TRBJ2-7 TRBD1 few TRBV20-1 CSAPPTGGGVGEGQYF TGCAGTGCCCCACCGACAGGGGGCGGGGTTGGCGAAGGGCAGTACTTC
TRBJ2-4 TRBD2 . TRBV20-1 CSASYSGNDIQYF TGCAGTGCTAGTTATAGCGGGAACGACATTCAGTACTTC
TRBJ2-3 . . TRBV7-9 CASSLVRTRGVTQYF TGTGCCAGCAGCTTAGTTAGGACTCGCGGCGTTACGCAGTATTTT
TRBJ1-2 . many TRBV20-1 CSARVGNYGYTF TGCAGTGCCAGGGTTGGGAACTATGGCTACACCTTC
TRBJ2-5 . . TRBV7-9 CASSLLGGVETQYF TGTGCCAGCAGCTTACTGGGGGGTGTGGAGACCCAGTACTTC
TRBJ2-2 . . TRBV4-3 CASSQDRLATGELFF TGCGCCAGCAGCCAAGATAGGCTAGCCACCGGGGAGCTGTTTTTT
TRBJ2-7 . . TRBV21-1 CASSKVRDEQYF TGTGCCAGCAGCAAAGTCCGGGACGAGCAGTACTTC
TRBJ2-7 TRBD1 . TRBV20-1 CSARGQGRTFYEQYF TGCAGTGCCAGGGGGCAGGGCCGGACCTTCTACGAGCAGTACTTC
TRBJ2-1 TRBD2 . TRBV5-6 CASSPHWTSGYNEQFF TGTGCCAGCAGCCCTCACTGGACTAGCGGCTACAATGAGCAGTTCTTC
TRBJ2-2 . few TRBV10-3 CAIPGGAANTGELFF TGTGCCATCCCCGGCGGGGCAGCGAACACCGGGGAGCTGTTTTTT
TRBJ2-5 TRBD2 . TRBV20-1 CSASRAGGTETQYF TGCAGTGCTAGCAGAGCGGGGGGGACAGAGACCCAGTACTTC
TRBJ2-2 . many TRBV6-6 CASRLSNTGELFF TGTGCCAGCCGGCTCTCGAACACCGGGGAGCTGTTTTTT
TRBJ2-5 . . TRBV4-3 CASSHERRGDGRLETQYF TGCGCCAGCAGCCACGAGAGACGCGGGGACGGCCGCCTGGAGACCCAGTACTTC
TRBJ2-2 . . TRBV7-9 CASSLDRLRTGELFF TGTGCCAGCAGCTTAGACCGTCTGAGGACCGGGGAGCTGTTTTTT
TRBJ2-1 . many TRBV12-3/TRBV12-4 CASSLAGVEQFF TGTGCCAGCAGTTTAGCGGGAGTTGAGCAGTTCTTC
TRBJ2-1 . few TRBV7-2 CASSLASGRYNEQFF TGTGCCAGCAGCTTAGCTAGCGGCCGCTACAATGAGCAGTTCTTC
TRBJ2-2 . many TRBV29-1 CSVELRAQGNTGELFF TGCAGCGTTGAATTAAGGGCACAGGGGAACACCGGGGAGCTGTTTTTT
TRBJ1-5 . . TRBV5-6 CASSFAGGSNQPQHF TGTGCCAGCAGCTTCGCCGGAGGTAGCAATCAGCCCCAGCATTTT
TRBJ1-2 . few TRBV20-1 CSAGRLIYGYTF TGCAGTGCAGGAAGATTGATCTATGGCTACACCTTC
TRBJ2-3 . few TRBV20-1 CSARGVYTDTQYF TGCAGTGCTAGAGGAGTCTACACAGATACGCAGTATTTT
TRBJ2-5 . . TRBV12-3/TRBV12-4 CASSFGGVETQYF TGTGCCAGCAGTTTCGGGGGAGTAGAGACCCAGTACTTC
TRBJ2-1 TRBD2 . TRBV7-2 CASSPRLAGINNEQFF TGTGCCAGCAGCCCCCGACTAGCGGGAATCAACAATGAGCAGTTCTTC
TRBJ1-3 . . TRBV11-2 CASSLAFGNTIYF TGTGCCAGCAGCTTAGCTTTTGGAAACACCATATATTTT
TRBJ2-5 . few TRBV5-5 CASSRTLAETQYF TGTGCCAGCAGCCGGACCCTAGCGGAGACCCAGTACTTC
TRBJ2-7 . few TRBV11-3 CAPGAGRRREQYF TGTGCCCCAGGGGCAGGGAGGCGTCGCGAGCAGTACTTC
TRBJ2-3 TRBD1 . TRBV6-5 CASSYTNTGTGGNTDTQYF TGTGCCAGCAGTTACACAAATACCGGGACAGGGGGAAACACAGATACGCAGTATTTT
TRBJ2-2 TRBD2 many TRBV12-3/TRBV12-4 CASSPGGRLTGELFF TGTGCCAGCAGTCCGGGGGGACGGCTCACCGGGGAGCTGTTTTTT
TRBJ2-3 TRBD2 few TRBV20-1 CSADRLAGGRGDTQYF TGCAGTGCTGATCGACTAGCGGGAGGGCGCGGGGATACGCAGTATTTT
TRBJ2-7 TRBD2 few TRBV5-1 CASSLGGTSGDYEQYF TGCGCCAGCAGCTTGGGCGGGACTAGCGGTGACTACGAGCAGTACTTC
TRBJ1-1 . . TRBV11-3 CASFPCRGAFF TGTGCCAGCTTCCCGTGCAGGGGAGCTTTCTTT
TRBJ1-1 . . TRBV20-1 CSAYDREAFF TGCAGTGCCTACGACAGGGAAGCTTTCTTT
TRBJ2-1 . few TRBV14 CASSPRTTYNEQFF TGTGCCAGCAGCCCCAGGACCACCTACAATGAGCAGTTCTTC
TRBJ2-3 . . TRBV20-1 CSARMAGASRGTQYF TGCAGTGCTAGGATGGCGGGGGCCTCCCGTGGTACGCAGTATTTT
TRBJ2-7 . many TRBV5-5 CASSLVGVGEQYF TGTGCCAGCAGCTTGGTAGGGGTCGGCGAGCAGTACTTC
TRBJ2-4 TRBD2 few TRBV12-3/TRBV12-4 CASSRTSGDYLAKNIQYF TGTGCCAGCAGTCGGACTAGCGGGGATTACCTAGCCAAAAACATTCAGTACTTC
TRBJ2-1 TRBD1 few TRBV10-3 CAISETITGGSYNEQFF TGTGCCATCAGTGAGACCATAACAGGGGGCTCCTACAATGAGCAGTTCTTC
TRBJ2-5 . few TRBV7-2 CASSFQRALQETQYF TGTGCCAGCAGCTTCCAAAGGGCCCTTCAAGAGACCCAGTACTTC
TRBJ2-3 . once TRBV7-3 CASSLGPSGLASTDTQYF TGTGCCAGCAGCTTGGGGCCTTCCGGGCTAGCGAGCACAGATACGCAGTATTTT
TRBJ2-5 TRBD1 few TRBV4-3 CASSQDGTGDQETQYF TGCGCCAGCAGCCAAGATGGGACAGGGGATCAAGAGACCCAGTACTTC
TRBJ1-3 . . TRBV6-1 CASQRGTGNTIYF TGTGCCTCGCAAAGGGGGACTGGAAACACCATATATTTT
TRBJ2-3 . . TRBV15 CATSRGWKADTQYF TGTGCCACCAGCAGAGGGTGGAAGGCAGATACGCAGTATTTT
TRBJ2-1 . few TRBV20-1 CSALLFRSPTGSYNEQFF TGCAGTGCCCTCTTGTTCCGAAGCCCGACTGGATCCTACAATGAGCAGTTCTTC
TRBJ2-6 TRBD1 . TRBV30 CAWSRDRVTPGANVLTF TGTGCCTGGAGCCGGGACAGGGTGACTCCTGGGGCCAACGTCCTGACTTTC
TRBJ2-2 . . TRBV6-2/TRBV6-3 CASSWGPPHQGTGELFF TGTGCCAGCAGTTGGGGCCCTCCCCATCAGGGGACCGGGGAGCTGTTTTTT
TRBJ1-1 . . TRBV7-8 CASSLRTKKREAFF TGTGCCAGCAGCTTAAGGACTAAGAAGCGGGAAGCTTTCTTT